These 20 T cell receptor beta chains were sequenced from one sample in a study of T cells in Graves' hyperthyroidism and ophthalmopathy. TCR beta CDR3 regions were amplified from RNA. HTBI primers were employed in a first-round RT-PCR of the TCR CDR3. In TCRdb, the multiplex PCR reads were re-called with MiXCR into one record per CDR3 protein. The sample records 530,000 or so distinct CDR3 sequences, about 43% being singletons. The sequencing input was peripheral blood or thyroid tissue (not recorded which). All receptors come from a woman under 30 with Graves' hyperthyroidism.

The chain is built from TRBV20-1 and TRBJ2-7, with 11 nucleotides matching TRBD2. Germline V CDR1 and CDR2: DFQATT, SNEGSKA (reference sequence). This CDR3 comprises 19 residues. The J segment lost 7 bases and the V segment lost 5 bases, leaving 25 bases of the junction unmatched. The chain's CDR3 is CSAQRLAGQGDTLSWEQYF. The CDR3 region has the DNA TGCAGTGCTCAAAGACTAGCGGGGCAGGGGGACACCCTTAGTTGGGAGCAGTACTTC.

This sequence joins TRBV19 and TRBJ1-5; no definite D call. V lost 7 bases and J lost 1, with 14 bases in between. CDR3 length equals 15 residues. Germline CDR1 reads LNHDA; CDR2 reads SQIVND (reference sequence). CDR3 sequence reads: CASTVAGRSNQPQHF. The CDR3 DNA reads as TGTGCCAGTACAGTTGCGGGCCGAAGCAATCAGCCCCAGCATTTT. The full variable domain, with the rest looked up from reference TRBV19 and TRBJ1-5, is DGGITQSPKYLFRKEGQNVTLSCEQNLNHDAMYWYRQDPGQGLRLIYYSQIVNDFQKGDIAEGYSVSREKKESFPLTVTSAQKNPTAFYLCASTVAGRSNQPQHFGDGTRLSIL.

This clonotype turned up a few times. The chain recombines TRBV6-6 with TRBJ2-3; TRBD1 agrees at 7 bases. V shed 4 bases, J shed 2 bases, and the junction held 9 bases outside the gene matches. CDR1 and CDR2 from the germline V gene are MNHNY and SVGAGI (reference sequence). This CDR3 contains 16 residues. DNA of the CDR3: TGTGCCAGCAGTTCGACCTGGGACAGCTTCACAGATACGCAGTATTTT. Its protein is CASSSTWDSFTDTQYF.

The CDR3 DNA reads TGTGCCAGCAGTCCTACCAGCCGGACAGGGACGTTCTTC. Protein product: CASSPTSRTGTFF. The chain couples TRBV13 to TRBJ2-1, with 8 bases that match TRBD1. Germline loops: CDR1 PRHDT, CDR2 FYEKMQ (reference sequence). Unmatched junction bases numbered 13, after V lost 6 bases and J lost 15 bases. The CDR3 extends over 13 amino acids.

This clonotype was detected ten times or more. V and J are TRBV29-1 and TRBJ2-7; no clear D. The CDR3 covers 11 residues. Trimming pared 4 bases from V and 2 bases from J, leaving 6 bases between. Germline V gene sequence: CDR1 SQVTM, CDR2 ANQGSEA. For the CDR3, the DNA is TGCAGCGTTGTGGAGACCTACGAGCAGTACTTC. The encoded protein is CSVVETYEQYF.

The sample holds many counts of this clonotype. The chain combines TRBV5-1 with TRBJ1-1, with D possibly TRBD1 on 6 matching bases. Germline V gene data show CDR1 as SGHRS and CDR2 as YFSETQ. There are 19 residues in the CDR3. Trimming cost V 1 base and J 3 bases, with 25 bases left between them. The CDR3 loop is CASSLSRGARSLGDTEAFF. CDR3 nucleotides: TGCGCCAGCAGCTTGTCTCGGGGGGCTAGGTCACTTGGGGACACTGAAGCTTTCTTT.

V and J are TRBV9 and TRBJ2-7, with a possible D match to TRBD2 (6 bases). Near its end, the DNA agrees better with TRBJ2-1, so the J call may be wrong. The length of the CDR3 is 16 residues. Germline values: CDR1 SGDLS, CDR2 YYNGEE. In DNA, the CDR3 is TGTGCCAGCAGCGTAGCTAAAGAGGAGGGATCCATTGAGCAGTTCTTC. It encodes CASSVAKEEGSIEQFF.

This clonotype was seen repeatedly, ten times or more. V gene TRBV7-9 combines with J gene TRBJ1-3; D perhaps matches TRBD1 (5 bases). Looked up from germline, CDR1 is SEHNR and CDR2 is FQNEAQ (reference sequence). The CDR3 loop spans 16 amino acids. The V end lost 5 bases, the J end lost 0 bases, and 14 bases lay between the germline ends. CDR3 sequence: CASSGNRRISGNTIYF. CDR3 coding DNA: TGTGCCAGCAGCGGAAACAGGCGTATCTCTGGAAACACCATATATTTT.

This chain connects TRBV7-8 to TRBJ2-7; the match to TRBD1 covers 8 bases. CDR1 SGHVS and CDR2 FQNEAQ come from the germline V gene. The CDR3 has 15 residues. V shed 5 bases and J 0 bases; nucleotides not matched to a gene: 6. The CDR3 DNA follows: TGTGCCAGCAGCCCAGGGGGCGATGGCTCCTACGAGCAGTACTTC. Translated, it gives CASSPGGDGSYEQYF. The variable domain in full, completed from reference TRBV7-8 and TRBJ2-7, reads GAGVSQSPRYKVAKRGQDVALRCDPISGHVSLFWYQQALGQGPEFLTYFQNEAQLDKSGLPSDRFFAERPEGSVSTLKIQRTQQEDSAVYLCASSPGGDGSYEQYFGPGTRLTVT.

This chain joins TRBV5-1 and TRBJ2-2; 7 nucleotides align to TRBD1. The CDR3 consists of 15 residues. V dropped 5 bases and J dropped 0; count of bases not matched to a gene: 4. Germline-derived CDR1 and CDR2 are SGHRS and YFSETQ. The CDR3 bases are TGCGCCAGCAGTTCTCAGGGGGCGAACACCGGGGAGCTGTTTTTT. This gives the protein CASSSQGANTGELFF.

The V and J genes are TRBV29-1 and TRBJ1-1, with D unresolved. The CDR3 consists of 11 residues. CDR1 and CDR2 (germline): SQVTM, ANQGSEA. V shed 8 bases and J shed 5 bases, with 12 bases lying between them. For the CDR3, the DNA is TGCAGCCCCAGCGGGCGTACTGAAGCTTTCTTT. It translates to CSPSGRTEAFF.

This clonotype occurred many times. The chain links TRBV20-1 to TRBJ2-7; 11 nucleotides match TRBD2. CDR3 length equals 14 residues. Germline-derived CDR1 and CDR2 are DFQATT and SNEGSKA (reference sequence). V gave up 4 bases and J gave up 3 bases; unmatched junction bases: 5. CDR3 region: CSAKGLAEFYEQYF. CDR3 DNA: TGCAGTGCTAAGGGACTAGCGGAGTTCTACGAGCAGTACTTC.

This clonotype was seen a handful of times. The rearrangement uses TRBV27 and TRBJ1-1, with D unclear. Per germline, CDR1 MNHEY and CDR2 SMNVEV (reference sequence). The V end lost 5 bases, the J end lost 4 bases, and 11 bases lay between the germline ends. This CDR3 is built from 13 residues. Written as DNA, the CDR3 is TGTGCCAGCAGTGTACAGTGGTCCACTGAAGCTTTCTTT. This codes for CASSVQWSTEAFF.

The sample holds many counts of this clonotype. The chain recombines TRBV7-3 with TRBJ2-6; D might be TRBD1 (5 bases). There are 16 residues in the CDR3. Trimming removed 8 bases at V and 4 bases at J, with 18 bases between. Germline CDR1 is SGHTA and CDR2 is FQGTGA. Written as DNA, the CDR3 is TGTGCCAGCCAACGCACGGCAGGGTCAGGGGCCAACGTCCTGACTTTC. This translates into CASQRTAGSGANVLTF.

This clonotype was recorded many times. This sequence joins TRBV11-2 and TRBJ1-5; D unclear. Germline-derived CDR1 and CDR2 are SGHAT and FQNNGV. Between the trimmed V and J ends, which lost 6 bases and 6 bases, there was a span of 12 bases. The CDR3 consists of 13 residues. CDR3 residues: CASSLGPSQPQHF. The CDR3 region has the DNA TGTGCCAGCAGTCTCGGACCCTCTCAGCCCCAGCATTTT.

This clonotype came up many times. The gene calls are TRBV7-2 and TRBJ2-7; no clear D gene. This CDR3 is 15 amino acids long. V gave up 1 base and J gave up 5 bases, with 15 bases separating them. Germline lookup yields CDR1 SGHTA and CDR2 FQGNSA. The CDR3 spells CASSLEAGKLNEQYF. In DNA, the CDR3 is TGTGCCAGCAGCTTAGAGGCTGGGAAGTTGAACGAGCAGTACTTC.

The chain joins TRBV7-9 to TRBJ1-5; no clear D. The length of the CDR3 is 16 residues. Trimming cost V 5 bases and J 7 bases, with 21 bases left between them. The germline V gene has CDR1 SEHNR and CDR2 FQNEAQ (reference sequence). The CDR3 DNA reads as TGTGCCAGCAGCCCATCCCGGGGTTCCGACGAGCAGCCCCAGCATTTT. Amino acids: CASSPSRGSDEQPQHF. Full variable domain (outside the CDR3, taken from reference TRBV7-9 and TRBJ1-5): DTGVSQNPRHKITKRGQNVTFRCDPISEHNRLYWYRQTLGQGPEFLTYFQNEAQLEKSRLLSDRFSAERPKGSFSTLEIQRTEQGDSAMYLCASSPSRGSDEQPQHFGDGTRLSIL.

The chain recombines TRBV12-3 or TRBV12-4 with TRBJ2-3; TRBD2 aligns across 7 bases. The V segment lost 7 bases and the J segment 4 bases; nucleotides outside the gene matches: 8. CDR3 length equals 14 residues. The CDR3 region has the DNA TGTGCCAGCACCCTAGCGGCGGTCTCAGATACGCAGTATTTT. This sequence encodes CASTLAAVSDTQYF.

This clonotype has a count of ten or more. The CDR3 is CAISAEVREKLFF. The CDR3 DNA is TGTGCCATCAGTGCAGAAGTACGGGAAAAACTGTTTTTT. The gene calls are TRBV10-3 and TRBJ1-4; D unresolved. The CDR3 is made up of 13 amino acids. V was pared by 4 bases and J by 8 bases, with 11 bases between. Per the germline V gene, CDR1 is ENHRY and CDR2 is SYGVKD.

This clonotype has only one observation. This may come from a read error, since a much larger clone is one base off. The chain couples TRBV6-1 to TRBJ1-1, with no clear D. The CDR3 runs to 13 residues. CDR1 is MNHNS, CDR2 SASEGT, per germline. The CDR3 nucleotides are TGTGACAGCAGTGCTCGGCCGAACACTGAAGCTTTCTTT. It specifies CDSSARPNTEAFF.